This T cell receptor (beta chain) was observed in a study of T cells after yellow fever vaccination. TCRdb called the 5' RACE reads again in MiXCR, with one record for every CDR3 protein. The table has more than 450,000 distinct CDR3 sequences, around a fifth seen once. As to this clonotype: Antigen specificity is unknown.

Findings and caveats of the study: Reappearance after the booster was seen for most primary-vaccination clones, at 96% CD4 and around 90% CD8.

Specimen: PBMCs, collected less than 25 days after the first yellow fever vaccination. The receptor was isolated from a man between 18 and 29 years old who received the YFV17D yellow fever vaccine.

CDR3 nucleotide sequence: TGTGCCAGCAGCTTGGGACAGGGGATCCGATACGAGCAGTACGTC. Encoded protein: CASSLGQGIRYEQYV. This chain joins TRBV5-6 and TRBJ2-7; 8 bases are shared with TRBD1. Germline V gene data show CDR1 as SGHDT and CDR2 as YYEEEE. The trim removed 0 bases at V and 4 bases at J, leaving 6 bases unmatched. CDR3 length: 15 residues.